This is a list of T cell receptor beta chains from one sample in a study of T-cell memory formation after mild COVID-19. TCRdb re-derived calls from the 5' RACE reads in MiXCR, one entry per CDR3 protein. The top ten hold 1.1% of the sample, which has approximately 65,000 distinct CDR3 sequences, around 10% seen once. Material for sequencing was PBMCs or a T cell subset sorted from them (not recorded which). These receptors all come from a man aged 18 to 35 who had mild COVID-19 (a few samples of this study predate the infection). Cell type and time point are not known. The CDR3 runs from the conserved cysteine through the conserved F or W. Fields, in order: J gene, D gene, clone size, V gene, CDR3 DNA, CDR3 protein. A D gene is named only where the DNA matches it firmly. Where a row states a size, it is once, few, many or the class of an expanded clone; other rows omit it.

J gene: TRBJ1-3; D gene: -; clone size: few; V gene: TRBV9; CDR3 DNA: TGTGCCAGCAGCGTGTTCCCCGAAGCAGGGACAACTGGAAACACCATATATTTT; CDR3 protein: CASSVFPEAGTTGNTIYF
J gene: TRBJ1-2; D gene: TRBD1; clone size: -; V gene: TRBV7-8; CDR3 DNA: TGTGCCAGCAGCACCGGGACAGAGATCTATGGCGGCTACACCTTC; CDR3 protein: CASSTGTEIYGGYTF
J gene: TRBJ2-1; D gene: TRBD2; clone size: -; V gene: TRBV4-3; CDR3 DNA: TGCGCCAGCAGCCAAGATGTAGCGGGGGCGAGCTCCTACAATGAGCAGTTCTTC; CDR3 protein: CASSQDVAGASSYNEQFF
J gene: TRBJ2-5; D gene: -; clone size: many; V gene: TRBV6-2/TRBV6-3; CDR3 DNA: TGTGCCAGCACCCCTCGAGACCCCAAGACCCAGTACTTC; CDR3 protein: CASTPRDPKTQYF
J gene: TRBJ1-1; D gene: TRBD1; clone size: -; V gene: TRBV4-1; CDR3 DNA: TGCGCCAGCAGCCATCCGGACAGGTTGAGCACTGAAGCTTTCTTT; CDR3 protein: CASSHPDRLSTEAFF
J gene: TRBJ1-6; D gene: TRBD1; clone size: -; V gene: TRBV4-3; CDR3 DNA: TGCGCCAGCAGCCAATTTACAGGGGATTCACCCCTCCACTTT; CDR3 protein: CASSQFTGDSPLHF
J gene: TRBJ1-5; D gene: -; clone size: few; V gene: TRBV20-1; CDR3 DNA: TGCAGTGCTTCAGTGGGGGGGGCAGACCAGCCCCAGCATTTT; CDR3 protein: CSASVGGADQPQHF
J gene: TRBJ2-1; D gene: TRBD2; clone size: -; V gene: TRBV5-1; CDR3 DNA: TGCGCCAGCAGCTTCGGACACGGCGGGGGCAATGAGCAGTTCTTC; CDR3 protein: CASSFGHGGGNEQFF
J gene: TRBJ2-2; D gene: -; clone size: -; V gene: TRBV5-1; CDR3 DNA: TGCGCCAGCCTCCTAGTGGGGGGAAACACCGGGGAGCTGTTTTTT; CDR3 protein: CASLLVGGNTGELFF
J gene: TRBJ1-4; D gene: -; clone size: few; V gene: TRBV7-2; CDR3 DNA: TGTGCCAGCAGCGAGGGGAGAGTGGAAAAACTGTTTTTT; CDR3 protein: CASSEGRVEKLFF
J gene: TRBJ2-3; D gene: TRBD1; clone size: few; V gene: TRBV7-9; CDR3 DNA: TGTGCCAGCAGCCTGGACAGGACGTCAGATACGCAGTATTTT; CDR3 protein: CASSLDRTSDTQYF
J gene: TRBJ1-1; D gene: -; clone size: few; V gene: TRBV3-1; CDR3 DNA: TGTGCCAGCAGCTCGCCCTTCGAGGGGAACACTGAAGCTTTCTTT; CDR3 protein: CASSSPFEGNTEAFF
J gene: TRBJ1-3; D gene: -; clone size: -; V gene: TRBV12-3/TRBV12-4; CDR3 DNA: TGTGCCAGCAGCCAACTGGTCTCTGGAAACACCATATATTTT; CDR3 protein: CASSQLVSGNTIYF
J gene: TRBJ2-5; D gene: -; clone size: few; V gene: TRBV2; CDR3 DNA: TGTGCCAGCAGTGAACAGGGCCAAGAGACCCAGTACTTC; CDR3 protein: CASSEQGQETQYF
J gene: TRBJ2-3; D gene: -; clone size: few; V gene: TRBV7-3; CDR3 DNA: TGTGCCAGCAGCAACGACCCGGGGGCCACAGATACGCAGTATTTT; CDR3 protein: CASSNDPGATDTQYF
J gene: TRBJ1-1; D gene: TRBD1; clone size: few; V gene: TRBV12-3/TRBV12-4; CDR3 DNA: TGTGCCACCCAGCCACAGGGGCGACTCACTGAAGCTTTCTTT; CDR3 protein: CATQPQGRLTEAFF
J gene: TRBJ1-5; D gene: -; clone size: few; V gene: TRBV9; CDR3 DNA: TGTGCCAGCAGCAGGACGACTGGCAATCAGCCCCAGCATTTT; CDR3 protein: CASSRTTGNQPQHF
J gene: TRBJ2-3; D gene: -; clone size: few; V gene: TRBV7-2; CDR3 DNA: TGTGCCAGCACCCAGATTTCGGGACGCCCAGACGCAGATACGCAGTATTTT; CDR3 protein: CASTQISGRPDADTQYF
J gene: TRBJ2-1; D gene: TRBD2; clone size: few; V gene: TRBV11-3; CDR3 DNA: TGTGCCAGCAGCTACTCGGGGGGGCCTCTGTTCTTC; CDR3 protein: CASSYSGGPLFF
J gene: TRBJ2-5; D gene: TRBD1; clone size: many; V gene: TRBV7-2; CDR3 DNA: TGTGCCAGCAGCTCGGGACAGGGGGCTACCCAGTACTTC; CDR3 protein: CASSSGQGATQYF
J gene: TRBJ2-1; D gene: -; clone size: -; V gene: TRBV7-2; CDR3 DNA: TGTGCCAGCAGCACCTATGAGGTCAGGGAGCAGTTCTTC; CDR3 protein: CASSTYEVREQFF
J gene: TRBJ2-5; D gene: TRBD1; clone size: many; V gene: TRBV3-1; CDR3 DNA: TGTGCCAGCAGCCAATCCTCAGGGGGCGTGGAGACCCAGTACTTC; CDR3 protein: CASSQSSGGVETQYF
J gene: TRBJ2-2; D gene: -; clone size: many; V gene: TRBV5-1; CDR3 DNA: TGCGCCAGCAGCTTGGTCGGCGGGGAGCTGTTTTTT; CDR3 protein: CASSLVGGELFF
J gene: TRBJ2-5; D gene: -; clone size: few; V gene: TRBV5-5; CDR3 DNA: TGTGCCAGCAGCGACGTCAGGGGAGGAGAGACCCAGTACTTC; CDR3 protein: CASSDVRGGETQYF
J gene: TRBJ2-5; D gene: -; clone size: few; V gene: TRBV24-1; CDR3 DNA: TGTGCCACCAATAGGGAGACCCAGTACTTC; CDR3 protein: CATNRETQYF
J gene: TRBJ2-7; D gene: TRBD1; clone size: -; V gene: TRBV11-2; CDR3 DNA: TGTGCCAGCAGCCCCGACAGGGTGGGGCAGTACTTC; CDR3 protein: CASSPDRVGQYF
J gene: TRBJ2-6; D gene: -; clone size: many; V gene: TRBV7-2; CDR3 DNA: TGTGCCAGCAGCTTAGCTGGGGCCAACGTCCTGACTTTC; CDR3 protein: CASSLAGANVLTF
J gene: TRBJ2-5; D gene: -; clone size: few; V gene: TRBV29-1; CDR3 DNA: TGCAGCGTAGGAGGGGGGGCGAAGACCCAGTACTTC; CDR3 protein: CSVGGGAKTQYF
J gene: TRBJ2-1; D gene: TRBD2; clone size: many; V gene: TRBV7-2; CDR3 DNA: TGTGCCAGCAGCCGGACTAGCTCCGAGGTGCGGCAGTTCTTC; CDR3 protein: CASSRTSSEVRQFF
J gene: TRBJ2-2; D gene: -; clone size: -; V gene: TRBV9; CDR3 DNA: TGTGCCAGCAGCTATAGCAGGGGAGAGTGGACCGGGGAGCTGTTTTTT; CDR3 protein: CASSYSRGEWTGELFF
J gene: TRBJ2-5; D gene: -; clone size: many; V gene: TRBV29-1; CDR3 DNA: TGCAGCGTTGTGCCAGGCCAAGAGACCCAGTACTTC; CDR3 protein: CSVVPGQETQYF